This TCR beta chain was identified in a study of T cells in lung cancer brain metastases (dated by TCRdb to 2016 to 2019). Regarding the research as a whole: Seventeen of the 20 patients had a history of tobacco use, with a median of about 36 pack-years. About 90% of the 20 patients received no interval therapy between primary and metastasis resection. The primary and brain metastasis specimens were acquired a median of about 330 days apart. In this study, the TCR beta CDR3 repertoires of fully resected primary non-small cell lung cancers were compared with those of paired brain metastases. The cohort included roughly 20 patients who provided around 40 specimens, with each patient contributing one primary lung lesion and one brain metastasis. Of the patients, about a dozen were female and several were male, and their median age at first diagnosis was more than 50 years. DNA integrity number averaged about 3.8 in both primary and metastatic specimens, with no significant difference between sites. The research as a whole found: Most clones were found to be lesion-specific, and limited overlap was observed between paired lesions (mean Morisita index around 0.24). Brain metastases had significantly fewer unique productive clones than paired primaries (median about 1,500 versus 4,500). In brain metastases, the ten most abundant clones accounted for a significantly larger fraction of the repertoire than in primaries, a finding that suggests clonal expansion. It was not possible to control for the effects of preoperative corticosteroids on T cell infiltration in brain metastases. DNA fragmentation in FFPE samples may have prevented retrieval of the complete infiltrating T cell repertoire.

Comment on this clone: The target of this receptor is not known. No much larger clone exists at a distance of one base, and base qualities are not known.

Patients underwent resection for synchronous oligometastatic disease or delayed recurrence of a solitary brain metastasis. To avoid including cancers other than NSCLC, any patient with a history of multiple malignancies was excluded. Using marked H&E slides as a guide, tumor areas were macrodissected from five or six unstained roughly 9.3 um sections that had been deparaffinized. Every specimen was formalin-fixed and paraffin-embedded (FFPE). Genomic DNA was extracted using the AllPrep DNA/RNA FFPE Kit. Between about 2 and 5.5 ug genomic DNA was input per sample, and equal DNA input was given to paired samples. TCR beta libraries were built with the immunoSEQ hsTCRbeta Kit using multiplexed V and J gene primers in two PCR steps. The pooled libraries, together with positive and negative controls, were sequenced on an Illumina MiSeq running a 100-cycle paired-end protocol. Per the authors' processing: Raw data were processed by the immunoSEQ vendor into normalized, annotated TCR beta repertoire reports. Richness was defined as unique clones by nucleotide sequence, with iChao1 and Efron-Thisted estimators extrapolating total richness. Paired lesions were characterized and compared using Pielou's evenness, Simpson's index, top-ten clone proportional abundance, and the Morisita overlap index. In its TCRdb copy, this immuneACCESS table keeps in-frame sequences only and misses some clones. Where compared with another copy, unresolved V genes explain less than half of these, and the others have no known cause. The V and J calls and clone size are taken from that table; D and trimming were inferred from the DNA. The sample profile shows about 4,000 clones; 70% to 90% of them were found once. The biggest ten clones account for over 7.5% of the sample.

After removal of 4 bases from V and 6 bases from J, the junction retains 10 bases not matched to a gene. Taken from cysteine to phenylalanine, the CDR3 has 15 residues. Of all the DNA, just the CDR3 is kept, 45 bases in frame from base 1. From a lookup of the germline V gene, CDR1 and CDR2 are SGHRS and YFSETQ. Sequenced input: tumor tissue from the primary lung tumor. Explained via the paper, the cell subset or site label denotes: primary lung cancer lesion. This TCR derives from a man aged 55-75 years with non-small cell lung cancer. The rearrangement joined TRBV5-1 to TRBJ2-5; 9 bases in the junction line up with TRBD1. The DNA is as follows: TGCGCCAGCAGCCCGACCCGGGACAGGGTCAAGACCCAGTACTTC. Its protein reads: CASSPTRDRVKTQYF.